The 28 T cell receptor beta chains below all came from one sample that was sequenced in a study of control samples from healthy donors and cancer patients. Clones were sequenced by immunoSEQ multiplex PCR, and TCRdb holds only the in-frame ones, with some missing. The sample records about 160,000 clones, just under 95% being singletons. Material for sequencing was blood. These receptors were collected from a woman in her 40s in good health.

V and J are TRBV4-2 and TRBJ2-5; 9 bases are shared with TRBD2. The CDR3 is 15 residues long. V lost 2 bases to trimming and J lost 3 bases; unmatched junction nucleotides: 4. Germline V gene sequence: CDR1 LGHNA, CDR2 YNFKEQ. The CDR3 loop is CASSQTSGQKETQYF. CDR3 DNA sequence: TGTGCCAGCAGCCAAACTAGCGGGCAAAAAGAGACCCAGTACTTC.

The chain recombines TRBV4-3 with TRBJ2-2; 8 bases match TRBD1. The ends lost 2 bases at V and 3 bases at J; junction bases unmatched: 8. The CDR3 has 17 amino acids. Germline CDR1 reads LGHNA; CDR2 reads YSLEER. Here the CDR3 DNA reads TGCGCCAGCAGCCAAACCCCGACAGGGGTGGACACCGGGGAGCTGTTTTTT. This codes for CASSQTPTGVDTGELFF.

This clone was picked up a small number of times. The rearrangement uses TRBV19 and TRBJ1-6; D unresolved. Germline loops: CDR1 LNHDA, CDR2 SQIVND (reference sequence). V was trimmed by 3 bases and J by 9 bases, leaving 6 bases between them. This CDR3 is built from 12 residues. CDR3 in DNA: TGTGCCAGTAGTATTGGAGGTTCACCCCTCCACTTT. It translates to CASSIGGSPLHF.

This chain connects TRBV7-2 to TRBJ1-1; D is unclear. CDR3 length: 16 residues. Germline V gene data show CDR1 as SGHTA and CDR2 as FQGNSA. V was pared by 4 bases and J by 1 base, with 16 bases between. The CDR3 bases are TGTGCCAGCAGCTCAACGGCGGTTTTTTGGAACACTGAAGCTTTCTTT. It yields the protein CASSSTAVFWNTEAFF.

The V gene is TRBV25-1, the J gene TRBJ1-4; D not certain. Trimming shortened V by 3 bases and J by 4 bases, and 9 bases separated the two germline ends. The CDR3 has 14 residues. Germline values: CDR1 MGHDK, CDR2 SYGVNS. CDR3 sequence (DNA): TGTGCCAGCAGTGAGACGGTGGGTAATGAAAAACTGTTTTTT. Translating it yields CASSETVGNEKLFF.

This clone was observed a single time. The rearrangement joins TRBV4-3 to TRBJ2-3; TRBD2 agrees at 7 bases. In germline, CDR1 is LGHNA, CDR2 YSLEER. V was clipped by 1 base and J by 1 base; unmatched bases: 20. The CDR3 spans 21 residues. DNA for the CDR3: TGCGCCAGCAGCCAAGGCATCGGCGGGAGCCACCTAGGCAGGCGCACAGATACGCAGTATTTT. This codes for CASSQGIGGSHLGRRTDTQYF.

CDR3 in amino acids: CASGPGTGVDQPQHF. CDR3 bases: TGTGCTAGTGGACCAGGGACAGGGGTGGATCAGCCCCAGCATTTT. The chain uses TRBV12-5 and TRBJ1-5; 10 bases match TRBD1. V trimming: 6 bases; J trimming: 5 bases; junction bases outside the gene matches: 7. The germline V gene has CDR1 LGHNT and CDR2 FRNRAP. The CDR3 spans 15 residues.

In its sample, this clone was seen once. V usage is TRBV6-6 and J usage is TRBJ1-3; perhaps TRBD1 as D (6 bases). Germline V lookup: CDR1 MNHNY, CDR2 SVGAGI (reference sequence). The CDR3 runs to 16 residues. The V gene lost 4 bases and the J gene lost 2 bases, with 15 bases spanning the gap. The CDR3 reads CASSSQGQPTGNTIYF. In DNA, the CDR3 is TGTGCCAGCAGTTCACAAGGACAGCCGACTGGAAACACCATATATTTT.

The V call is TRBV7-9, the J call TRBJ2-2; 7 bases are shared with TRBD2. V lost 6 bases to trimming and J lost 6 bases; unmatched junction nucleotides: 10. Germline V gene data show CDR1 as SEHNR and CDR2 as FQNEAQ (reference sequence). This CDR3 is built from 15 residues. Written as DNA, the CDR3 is TGTGCCAGCAGTCCGAGCGGGACGTTCGCCGGGGAGCTGTTTTTT. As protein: CASSPSGTFAGELFF.

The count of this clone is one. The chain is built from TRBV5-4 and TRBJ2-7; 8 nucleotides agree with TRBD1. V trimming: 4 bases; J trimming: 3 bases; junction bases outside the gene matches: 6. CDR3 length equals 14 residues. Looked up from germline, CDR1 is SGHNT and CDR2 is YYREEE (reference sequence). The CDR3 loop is CASSLGDRGYEQYF. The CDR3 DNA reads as TGTGCCAGCAGCCTTGGTGACAGGGGCTACGAGCAGTACTTC.

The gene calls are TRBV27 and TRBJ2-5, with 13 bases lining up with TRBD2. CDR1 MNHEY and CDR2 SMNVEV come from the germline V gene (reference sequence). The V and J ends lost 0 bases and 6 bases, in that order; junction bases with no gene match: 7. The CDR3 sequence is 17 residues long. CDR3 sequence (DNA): TGTGCCAGCAGTTTATCGCCCAGGGGACTAGCGGGGAAGACCCAGTACTTC. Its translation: CASSLSPRGLAGKTQYF.

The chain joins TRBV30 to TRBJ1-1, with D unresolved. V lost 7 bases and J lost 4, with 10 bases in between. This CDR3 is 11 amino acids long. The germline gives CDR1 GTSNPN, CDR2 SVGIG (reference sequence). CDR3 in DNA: TGTGCCTCCGCCGGGGTCACTGAAGCTTTCTTT. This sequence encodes CASAGVTEAFF.

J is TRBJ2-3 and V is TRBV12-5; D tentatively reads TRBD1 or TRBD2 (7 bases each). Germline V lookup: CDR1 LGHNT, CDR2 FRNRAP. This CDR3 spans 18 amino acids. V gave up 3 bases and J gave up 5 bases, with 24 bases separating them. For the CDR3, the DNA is TGTGCTAGTGGTTTAATTTACCAGGGGGGGGCGCGTGGAGATACGCAGTATTTT. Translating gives CASGLIYQGGARGDTQYF.

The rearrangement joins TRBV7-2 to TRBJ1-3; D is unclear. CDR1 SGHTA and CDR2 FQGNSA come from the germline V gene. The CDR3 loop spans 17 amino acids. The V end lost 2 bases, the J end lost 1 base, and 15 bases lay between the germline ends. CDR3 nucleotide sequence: TGTGCCAGCAGCTTACGGGTTCGGGGTGGATCTGGAAACACCATATATTTT. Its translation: CASSLRVRGGSGNTIYF.

The CDR3 DNA reads TGTGCCAGCAGGGCCGAAGGGCGGGTGGGCACTGAAGCTTTCTTT. It yields the protein CASRAEGRVGTEAFF. The chain combines TRBV2 with TRBJ1-1; the D is unclear. Germline CDR1 and CDR2: SNHLY and FYNNEI. The CDR3 contains 15 residues. Trimming removed 6 bases at V and 4 bases at J, with 18 bases between.

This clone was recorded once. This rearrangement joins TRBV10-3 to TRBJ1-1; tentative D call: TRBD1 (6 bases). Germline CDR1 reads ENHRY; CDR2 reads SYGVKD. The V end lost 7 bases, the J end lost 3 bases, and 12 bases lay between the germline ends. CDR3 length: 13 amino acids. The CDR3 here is CAIKGGPDTEAFF. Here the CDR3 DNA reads TGTGCCATCAAAGGGGGTCCGGACACTGAAGCTTTCTTT.

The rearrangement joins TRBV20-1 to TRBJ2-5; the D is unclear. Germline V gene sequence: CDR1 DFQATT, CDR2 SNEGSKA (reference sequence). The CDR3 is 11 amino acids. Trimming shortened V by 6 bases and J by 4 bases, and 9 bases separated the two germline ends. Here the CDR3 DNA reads TGCAGTGCCTATAAACGAGAGACCCAGTACTTC. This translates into CSAYKRETQYF.

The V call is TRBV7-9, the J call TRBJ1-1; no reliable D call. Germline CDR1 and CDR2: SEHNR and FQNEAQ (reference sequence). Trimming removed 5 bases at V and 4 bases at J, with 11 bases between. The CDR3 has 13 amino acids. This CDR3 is CASSHTGSTEAFF. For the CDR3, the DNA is TGTGCCAGCAGCCATACGGGGTCCACTGAAGCTTTCTTT.

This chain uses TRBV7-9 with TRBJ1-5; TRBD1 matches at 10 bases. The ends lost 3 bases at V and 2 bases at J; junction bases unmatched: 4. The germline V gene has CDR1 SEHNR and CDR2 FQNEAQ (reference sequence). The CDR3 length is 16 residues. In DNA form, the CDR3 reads TGTGCCAGCAGCTTCGGACAGGGGGAAGGCAATCAGCCCCAGCATTTT. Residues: CASSFGQGEGNQPQHF.

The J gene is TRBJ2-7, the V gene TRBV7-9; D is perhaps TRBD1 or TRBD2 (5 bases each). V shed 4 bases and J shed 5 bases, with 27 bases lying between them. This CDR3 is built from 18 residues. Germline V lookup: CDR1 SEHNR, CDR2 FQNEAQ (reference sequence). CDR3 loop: CASSSPYHTRDQGNEQYF. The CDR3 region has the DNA TGTGCCAGCAGCTCCCCATATCATACTCGGGACCAGGGCAACGAGCAGTACTTC.

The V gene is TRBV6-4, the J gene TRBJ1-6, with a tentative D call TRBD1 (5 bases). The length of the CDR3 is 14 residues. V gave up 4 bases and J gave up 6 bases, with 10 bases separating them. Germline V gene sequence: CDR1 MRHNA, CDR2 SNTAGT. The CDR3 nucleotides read TGTGCCAGCAGTGTTGTTAGGGGTAATTCACCCCTCCACTTT. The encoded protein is CASSVVRGNSPLHF.

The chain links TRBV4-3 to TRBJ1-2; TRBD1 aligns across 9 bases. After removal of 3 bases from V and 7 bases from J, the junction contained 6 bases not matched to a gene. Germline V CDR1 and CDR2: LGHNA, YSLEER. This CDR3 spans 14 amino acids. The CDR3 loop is CASSHVTGGSGYTF. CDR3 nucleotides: TGCGCCAGCAGCCACGTTACAGGGGGCTCTGGCTACACCTTC.

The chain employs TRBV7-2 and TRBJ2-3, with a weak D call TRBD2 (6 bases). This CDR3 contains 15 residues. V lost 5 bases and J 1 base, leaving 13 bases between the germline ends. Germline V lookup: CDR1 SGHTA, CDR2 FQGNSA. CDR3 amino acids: CASSRQTSGTDTQYF. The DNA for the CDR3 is TGTGCCAGCAGCCGTCAGACTAGTGGCACAGATACGCAGTATTTT. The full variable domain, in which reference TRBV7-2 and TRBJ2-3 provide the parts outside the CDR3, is GAGVSQSPSNKVTEKGKDVELRCDPISGHTALYWYRQSLGQGLEFLIYFQGNSAPDKSGLPSDRFSAERTGGSVSTLTIQRTQQEDSAVYLCASSRQTSGTDTQYFGPGTRLTVL.

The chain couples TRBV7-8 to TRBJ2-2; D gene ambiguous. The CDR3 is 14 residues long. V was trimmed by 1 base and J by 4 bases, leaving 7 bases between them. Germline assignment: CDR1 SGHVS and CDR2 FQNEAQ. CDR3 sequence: CASSLGRGTGELFF. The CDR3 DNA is TGTGCCAGCAGCTTAGGGCGCGGCACCGGGGAGCTGTTTTTT.

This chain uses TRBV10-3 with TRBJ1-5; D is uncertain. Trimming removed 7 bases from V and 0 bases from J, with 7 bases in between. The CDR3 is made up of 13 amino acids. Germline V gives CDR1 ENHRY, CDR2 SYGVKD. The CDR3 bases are TGTGCCATCAACGGCAATAGCAATCAGCCCCAGCATTTT. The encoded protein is CAINGNSNQPQHF.

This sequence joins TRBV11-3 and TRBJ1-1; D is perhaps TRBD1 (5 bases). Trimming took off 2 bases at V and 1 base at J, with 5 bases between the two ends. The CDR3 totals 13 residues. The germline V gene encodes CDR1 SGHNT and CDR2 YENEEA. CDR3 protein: CASSLQGNTEAFF. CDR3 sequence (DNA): TGTGCCAGCAGCTTACAGGGGAACACTGAAGCTTTCTTT.

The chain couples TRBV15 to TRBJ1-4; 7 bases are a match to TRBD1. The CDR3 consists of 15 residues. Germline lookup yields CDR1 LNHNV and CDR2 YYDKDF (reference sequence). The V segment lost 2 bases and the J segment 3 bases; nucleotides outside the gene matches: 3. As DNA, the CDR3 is TGTGCCACCAGCAGATCAGGGGGACCTAATGAAAAACTGTTTTTT. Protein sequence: CATSRSGGPNEKLFF.

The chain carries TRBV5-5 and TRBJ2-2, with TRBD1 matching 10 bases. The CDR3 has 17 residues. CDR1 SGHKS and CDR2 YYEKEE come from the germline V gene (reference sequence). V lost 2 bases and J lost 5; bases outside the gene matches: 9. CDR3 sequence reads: CASSFKKTGGATGELFF. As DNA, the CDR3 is TGTGCCAGCAGCTTTAAAAAGACAGGGGGCGCGACCGGGGAGCTGTTTTTT.